Listed below are T cell receptor beta chains from one sample, sequenced in a study of blood T cell repertoires in COVID-19. Produced via immunoSEQ multiplex PCR; TCRdb's table is partial and in-frame only. This sample carries around 250,000 clones, approximately 88% of them seen once, and the ten largest clones take around 9.6%. The sequenced material came from peripheral blood. These TCRs come from a woman in her 70s with COVID-19, enrolled during active disease. Both conserved end residues are part of each CDR3. D genes are given only for firm matches. Size tells how often a clone was seen (once, few, many) or the class of an expanded clone, and some rows leave it out.

clone_size | j_call | v_call | d_call | cdr3_nt | cdr3_aa
- | TRBJ1-3 | TRBV10-3 | TRBD1 | TGTGCCATCAGCCCCGGGACAGGGGATGGAAACACCATATATTTT | CAISPGTGDGNTIYF
- | TRBJ1-1 | TRBV27 | - | TGTGCCAGCAGTTTAATATCAGGGAGGAGCACTGAAGCTTTCTTT | CASSLISGRSTEAFF
- | TRBJ2-7 | TRBV5-1 | - | TGCGCCAGCAGCTTGAACTACCCGGACGAGCAGTACTTC | CASSLNYPDEQYF
- | TRBJ1-2 | TRBV5-4 | TRBD1 | TGTGCCAGCAGCCCTAGACAGGGAGGAGTTGGCTACACCTTC | CASSPRQGGVGYTF
once | TRBJ1-5 | TRBV4-1 | - | TGCGCCAGCAGCCAACAAGGAAACTATGGCAATCAGCCCCAGCATTTT | CASSQQGNYGNQPQHF
- | TRBJ2-7 | TRBV20-1 | - | TGCAGTGCTATCGGCGGCTACGAGCAGTACTTC | CSAIGGYEQYF
once | TRBJ1-1 | TRBV7-8 | - | TGTGCCAGCAGCTTCAGGCTGAACACTGAAGCTTTCTTT | CASSFRLNTEAFF
- | TRBJ2-7 | TRBV9 | TRBD2 | TGTGCCAGCAGCGTAGGTCTAGCGGGAGCCCACGAGCAGTACTTC | CASSVGLAGAHEQYF
- | TRBJ2-1 | TRBV19 | - | TGTGCTAGCGGCTACAATGAGCAGTTCTTC | CASGYNEQFF
- | TRBJ2-7 | TRBV30 | - | TGTGCCTACACAGGAAAAATCTACGAGCAGTACTTC | CAYTGKIYEQYF
few | TRBJ2-1 | TRBV11-3 | TRBD1 | TGTGCCAGCAGCTTCAGACGGGACAGGGGTTACAATGAGCAGTTCTTC | CASSFRRDRGYNEQFF
once | TRBJ2-1 | TRBV18 | - | TGTGCCAGCTCACTAGACAGGAGCTCCTACAATGAGCAGTTCTTC | CASSLDRSSYNEQFF
- | TRBJ1-1 | TRBV27 | - | TGTGCCAGCAGTTTCCAATATCCCTCAAGAGTGAACACTGAAGCTTTCTTT | CASSFQYPSRVNTEAFF
- | TRBJ2-5 | TRBV28 | - | TGTGCCAGCGGGCAATCAGGGCCGAGGGAGACCCAGTACTTC | CASGQSGPRETQYF
- | TRBJ1-1 | TRBV30 | TRBD1 | TGTGCCTGGGGACAGGGTGACACTGAAGCTTTCTTT | CAWGQGDTEAFF
- | TRBJ1-6 | TRBV6-4 | - | TGTGCCAGCAGTGAAACAGTTAATTCACCCCTCCACTTT | CASSETVNSPLHF
- | TRBJ2-7 | TRBV6-4 | - | TGTGCCAGCAGTGACTCTCCCCTCTCCTACGAGCAGTACTTC | CASSDSPLSYEQYF
- | TRBJ2-1 | TRBV21-1 | - | TGTGCCAGCAGCCCCAAACAGGGGTTGTTCTTC | CASSPKQGLFF
once | TRBJ1-1 | TRBV3-1/TRBV3-2 | - | TGTGCCAGCAGCCAAGATTTCGTCAGGGTAAACACTGAAGCTTTCTTT | CASSQDFVRVNTEAFF
- | TRBJ1-2 | TRBV6-5 | TRBD1 | TGTGCCAGCAGCCGCACAGGGGACGGCTACACCTTC | CASSRTGDGYTF
- | TRBJ2-2 | TRBV5-1 | - | TGCGCCAGCAGCTTGAGCGGGACCGGGGAGCTGTTTTTT | CASSLSGTGELFF
once | TRBJ1-4 | TRBV10-3 | - | TGTGCCATCAGTGGTACGGGGGATGAAAAACTGTTTTTT | CAISGTGDEKLFF
- | TRBJ2-6 | TRBV10-3 | TRBD1 | TGTGCCTCTTTCCCGGGACAGGGTACCCCTGGGGCCAACGTCCTGACTTTC | CASFPGQGTPGANVLTF
- | TRBJ2-7 | TRBV29-1 | TRBD2 | TGCAGCGTTGGACTAGCGGGGACCTACGAGCAGTACTTC | CSVGLAGTYEQYF
- | TRBJ2-7 | TRBV21-1 | - | TGTGCCAGCAGTACTATCGGGGAGGGGAGCCACGAGCAGTACTTC | CASSTIGEGSHEQYF
- | TRBJ2-1 | TRBV6-5 | TRBD2 | TGTGCCAGCAGTACCGGGACTAGTGGTGTCAGTGAGCAGTTCTTC | CASSTGTSGVSEQFF
- | TRBJ2-1 | TRBV11-3 | TRBD1 | TGTGCCAGCAGCTCAGGGGGCGAAAATTACAATGAGCAGTTCTTC | CASSSGGENYNEQFF
- | TRBJ1-1 | TRBV24-1 | TRBD1 | TGTGCCACCAGTGATGCGTTAGGGGGCGAAAGGGCTTTCTTT | CATSDALGGERAFF
- | TRBJ2-3 | TRBV2 | TRBD2 | TGTGCCAGCCGGACTAGCGGCACAGATACGCAGTATTTT | CASRTSGTDTQYF
- | TRBJ2-1 | TRBV9 | TRBD2 | TGTGCCAGCAGCGTAGATTCGGGGACTAGCGGGAGGGCCTACAATGAGCAGTTCTTC | CASSVDSGTSGRAYNEQFF
once | TRBJ2-3 | TRBV7-3 | - | TGTGCCAGCAGCTCTGGAGGCCGGAGCACAGATACGCAGTATTTT | CASSSGGRSTDTQYF
once | TRBJ2-1 | TRBV9 | TRBD2 | TGTGCCAGCAGCCAACCCGGACTAGCGGGAGGGCGCGAGCAGTTCTTC | CASSQPGLAGGREQFF
- | TRBJ2-1 | TRBV12-3/TRBV12-4 | - | TGTGCCAGCAGTTTTGTAGAGGAGCAGTTCTTC | CASSFVEEQFF
few | TRBJ1-1 | TRBV4-1 | - | TGCGCCAGCAGCGGGGGAGGGATTGAAGCTTTCTTT | CASSGGGIEAFF
- | TRBJ2-1 | TRBV5-1 | TRBD2 | TGCGCCAGCAGCTTTGGCGGGGGGAGCTCCTACAATGAGCAGTTCTTC | CASSFGGGSSYNEQFF
- | TRBJ2-7 | TRBV28 | TRBD1 | TGTGCCAGCAGGGCCGGGACAGGGCACTACGAGCAGTACTTC | CASRAGTGHYEQYF
- | TRBJ2-3 | TRBV19 | - | TGTGCCAGTAGTATCGCCCAGGAATTGGATACGCAGTATTTT | CASSIAQELDTQYF
- | TRBJ2-6 | TRBV14 | - | TGTGCCAGCAGCGGGGCTAGCGCTGGGGCCAACGTCCTGACTTTC | CASSGASAGANVLTF
- | TRBJ2-7 | TRBV28 | TRBD1 | TGTGCCAGCAGTTTCCTCGGGACAGGGAGTCCCTACGAGCAGTACTTC | CASSFLGTGSPYEQYF
- | TRBJ1-2 | TRBV29-1 | - | TGCAGCGTTGACGCGGGGGCAACAGGGCCGAACGGCTACACCTTC | CSVDAGATGPNGYTF
- | TRBJ1-4 | TRBV5-5 | TRBD1 | TGTGCCAGCAGCCAAGGACAGGGGTGGTTGAATGAAAAACTGTTTTTT | CASSQGQGWLNEKLFF
- | TRBJ2-2 | TRBV11-1 | - | TGTGCCAGCAGGAGTTACAGGGGGGGAACCGGGGAGCTGTTTTTT | CASRSYRGGTGELFF
- | TRBJ1-3 | TRBV3-1/TRBV3-2 | TRBD1 | TGTGCCAGCAGCCAAGCCGACAGGGACGGAAACACCATATATTTT | CASSQADRDGNTIYF
- | TRBJ2-7 | TRBV3-1/TRBV3-2 | - | TGTGCCAGCAGCCGGTCCCTACTCGTCTCCTACGAGCAGTACTTC | CASSRSLLVSYEQYF
- | TRBJ2-1 | TRBV21-1 | - | TGTGCCAGCAGCAACGGGACTAGCGGGAGCGATGAGCAGTTCTTC | CASSNGTSGSDEQFF
- | TRBJ2-5 | TRBV4-2 | - | TGTGCCAGCAGCCAAGAAAGGGCGAAGGGCGGGGAGACCCAGTACTTC | CASSQERAKGGETQYF
- | TRBJ1-1 | TRBV19 | - | TGTGCCAGTAGTATACCAGGCCAGGTCACTGAAGCTTTCTTT | CASSIPGQVTEAFF
- | TRBJ1-4 | TRBV4-3 | TRBD1 | TGCGCCAGCAGCCACCAACCTCGGGACAGTCTTAATGAAAAACTGTTTTTT | CASSHQPRDSLNEKLFF
- | TRBJ2-7 | TRBV6-2/TRBV6-3 | - | TGTGCCAGCAACCCGGGTGGGGCAATGGAAGAGCAGTACTTC | CASNPGGAMEEQYF
- | TRBJ2-1 | TRBV28 | - | TGTGCCAGCAGTTTAAGGAGTCCTCTCAATGAGCAGTTCTTC | CASSLRSPLNEQFF
- | TRBJ1-1 | TRBV6-6 | TRBD1 | TGTGCCAGCAGTCTGGGACAGGGAGGGGCCTTGAACACTGAAGCTTTCTTT | CASSLGQGGALNTEAFF